This T cell receptor beta chain came from a study of shared clonotypes between healthy human individuals. Study conclusions and caveats: The study found roughly 5% of naive CD4 clonotypes shared across a few donors. Limitation of the genetic and exposure-history diversity represented came from the few donors.

Researchers divided each subset's genomic DNA evenly across several immunoSEQ plates. Produced via immunoSEQ multiplex PCR; TCRdb's table is partial and in-frame only. The sample lists some 1.5 million clones, 95% to 99% occurring once. Note on this clone: Its matching antigen is unknown.

Donors comprised only Caucasian adults living in Nashville, Tennessee. The TCR sequence derives from a young man in good health. The sample taken for sequencing was naive CD4+ T cells sorted from blood. Sample subset: CD45RA+ positively selected.

The CDR3 sequence: CSGVGGLNTEAFF. Here the CDR3 DNA reads TGCAGCGGGGTAGGGGGGTTGAACACTGAAGCTTTCTTT. The chain combines TRBV29-1 with TRBJ1-1, with D possibly TRBD1 on 6 matching bases. This CDR3 comprises 13 residues. The V end lost 7 bases, the J end lost 0 bases, and 12 bases lay between the germline ends. The germline gives CDR1 SQVTM, CDR2 ANQGSEA. The full variable domain, its missing parts supplied by reference TRBV29-1 and TRBJ1-1, is SAVISQKPSRDICQRGTSLTIQCQVDSQVTMMFWYRQQPGQSLTLIATANQGSEATYESGFVIDKFPISRPNLTFSTLTVSNMSPEDSSIYLCSGVGGLNTEAFFGQGTRLTVV.